The entry that follows covers one T cell receptor (beta chain) sequence. Sampling involved one blood draw (less than 2.7 ml) for every donor. The CDR3 spans 15 residues. From germline, CDR1 is MNHEY and CDR2 SMNVEV (reference sequence). These data belong to a study of monozygotic twins with inflammatory bowel disease. Molecular identifiers with 6-nucleotide sample barcodes were added during cDNA synthesis via template switching. TCRdb reprocessed the 5' RACE reads and keeps a single row for each CDR3 protein, giving no DNA. The sample totals more than 300,000 distinct CDR3 sequences. This sequence was found in a human donor with ulcerative colitis or Crohn's disease, or a healthy co-twin of an affected twin (not recorded which). The specimen was blood. The V and J genes are TRBV27 and TRBJ2-1; without DNA, the TCRdb call of TRBD2 cannot be checked. The CDR3 protein is CASKNPSGGYNEQFF.